The clone carrying this T cell receptor (beta chain) has only one observation. Assay: immunoSEQ multiplex PCR; the TCRdb copy retains only in-frame clones and omits some. The repertoire includes over 150,000 clones, 88% of them detected once, and 9% to 10% sits in the top ten. This specimen belongs to a study of blood T cell repertoires in COVID-19. Study summary: The samples span acute and convalescent COVID-19 from the United States, Italy and Spain.

In terms of age and location, participants ranged from roughly 18 to 100 years and lived in around 22 US areas. Categorization into cohorts depended on clinical history that participants reported. From germline, CDR1 is LNHDA and CDR2 SQIVND (reference sequence). The V and J ends lost 5 bases and 4 bases respectively, with 20 bases between them. The CDR3 has 16 amino acids. This clonotype originated in a woman younger than 35 who had recovered from COVID-19. This rearrangement joins TRBV19 to TRBJ1-2, with D possibly TRBD1 on 6 matching bases. The sample was PBMCs or T cells enriched from blood (not recorded which). DNA for the CDR3: TGTGCCAGTAGTTCCCCCGGCACAGGGATCCTCTATGGCTACACCTTC. Translation: CASSSPGTGILYGYTF.